The rows below give T cell receptor beta chains drawn from one sample of a study of lymphopenia after photon versus proton radiotherapy. Produced via immunoSEQ multiplex PCR; TCRdb's table is partial and in-frame only. The sample consists of some 170,000 clones, 75% to 90% of them appearing once. This material consisted of peripheral blood, taken from a patient treated with photon-based radiotherapy. The receptor set was obtained from a man aged 45-60 years with gastric cancer. The CDR3 runs from the conserved cysteine through the conserved F or W. A D gene is named only where the DNA matches it firmly. The size entry is marked missing in some rows and otherwise reads once, few, many or a size class.

j_call: TRBJ2-5; v_call: TRBV11-2; d_call: TRBD2; clone_size: -; cdr3_aa: CASSPWDYRYQETQYF; cdr3_nt: TGTGCCAGCAGCCCGTGGGACTACCGGTACCAAGAGACCCAGTACTTC
j_call: TRBJ2-2; v_call: TRBV27; d_call: TRBD1; clone_size: -; cdr3_aa: CASSPRRQGNGELFF; cdr3_nt: TGTGCCAGCAGTCCACGCCGACAGGGTAACGGGGAGCTGTTTTTT
j_call: TRBJ2-1; v_call: TRBV4-1; d_call: -; clone_size: -; cdr3_aa: CASSLRGVGNEQFF; cdr3_nt: TGCGCCAGCAGCCTCAGAGGTGTAGGGAATGAGCAGTTCTTC
j_call: TRBJ2-7; v_call: TRBV5-1; d_call: -; clone_size: -; cdr3_aa: CASSLLGDSYEQYF; cdr3_nt: TGCGCCAGCAGCTTGTTAGGAGACAGCTACGAGCAGTACTTC
j_call: TRBJ1-1; v_call: TRBV28; d_call: -; clone_size: -; cdr3_aa: CASSSAGWDGKNTEAFF; cdr3_nt: TGTGCCAGCAGTTCCGCCGGTTGGGACGGGAAGAACACTGAAGCTTTCTTT
j_call: TRBJ1-3; v_call: TRBV13; d_call: -; clone_size: -; cdr3_aa: CASSFRGAGNTIYF; cdr3_nt: TGTGCCAGCAGCTTTCGGGGGGCTGGAAACACCATATATTTT
j_call: TRBJ2-1; v_call: TRBV10-2; d_call: -; clone_size: once; cdr3_aa: CASLGESNEQFF; cdr3_nt: TGCGCCAGCCTCGGGGAGTCAAATGAGCAGTTCTTC
j_call: TRBJ2-7; v_call: TRBV10-3; d_call: TRBD2; clone_size: -; cdr3_aa: CAISESGLAGGSYEQYF; cdr3_nt: TGTGCCATCAGTGAGTCGGGACTAGCGGGAGGATCCTACGAGCAGTACTTC
j_call: TRBJ2-3; v_call: TRBV11-2; d_call: TRBD2; clone_size: -; cdr3_aa: CASSFMTSGVSTDTQYF; cdr3_nt: TGTGCCAGCAGTTTTATGACTAGCGGAGTTAGCACAGATACGCAGTATTTT
j_call: TRBJ2-1; v_call: TRBV7-2; d_call: -; clone_size: -; cdr3_aa: CASSARPGPNTISYNEQFF; cdr3_nt: TGTGCCAGCAGCGCAAGGCCAGGGCCCAACACGATCTCCTACAATGAGCAGTTCTTC
j_call: TRBJ1-4; v_call: TRBV30; d_call: -; clone_size: -; cdr3_aa: CAWSRLLWEKLFF; cdr3_nt: TGTGCCTGGAGCAGGTTGCTATGGGAAAAACTGTTTTTT
j_call: TRBJ1-2; v_call: TRBV25-1; d_call: TRBD1; clone_size: -; cdr3_aa: CASRADRGPYGYTF; cdr3_nt: TGTGCCAGCAGAGCCGACAGGGGCCCTTATGGCTACACCTTC
j_call: TRBJ1-1; v_call: TRBV5-1; d_call: -; clone_size: -; cdr3_aa: CASSLTGMANTEAFF; cdr3_nt: TGCGCCAGCAGCTTGACAGGGATGGCGAACACTGAAGCTTTCTTT
j_call: TRBJ1-1; v_call: TRBV28; d_call: -; clone_size: -; cdr3_aa: CASSLWGYTEAFF; cdr3_nt: TGTGCCAGCAGCCTTTGGGGGTACACTGAAGCTTTCTTT
j_call: TRBJ2-5; v_call: TRBV18; d_call: TRBD1; clone_size: few; cdr3_aa: CASSPTGAVGETQYF; cdr3_nt: TGTGCCAGCTCACCGACAGGGGCGGTTGGAGAGACCCAGTACTTC
j_call: TRBJ2-5; v_call: TRBV28; d_call: TRBD1; clone_size: -; cdr3_aa: CASREGTGKETQYF; cdr3_nt: TGTGCCAGCAGGGAAGGGACAGGAAAAGAGACCCAGTACTTC
j_call: TRBJ2-3; v_call: TRBV18; d_call: -; clone_size: -; cdr3_aa: CASSPPLVTDTQYF; cdr3_nt: TGTGCCAGCTCACCACCGTTGGTCACAGATACGCAGTATTTT
j_call: TRBJ2-6; v_call: TRBV19; d_call: -; clone_size: -; cdr3_aa: CASSIGASNVLTF; cdr3_nt: TGTGCCAGTAGTATTGGGGCCTCCAACGTCCTGACTTTC
j_call: TRBJ1-1; v_call: TRBV11-3; d_call: -; clone_size: -; cdr3_aa: CASSFRDDTEAFF; cdr3_nt: TGTGCCAGCAGCTTCAGGGACGACACTGAAGCTTTCTTT
j_call: TRBJ2-7; v_call: TRBV5-6; d_call: TRBD2; clone_size: few; cdr3_aa: CASSPTTSGSYEQYF; cdr3_nt: TGTGCCAGCAGCCCGACGACTAGCGGGAGTTACGAGCAGTACTTC
j_call: TRBJ1-1; v_call: TRBV19; d_call: TRBD1; clone_size: once; cdr3_aa: CASSIGGQGATEAFF; cdr3_nt: TGTGCCAGTAGTATAGGGGGACAGGGGGCCACTGAAGCTTTCTTT
j_call: TRBJ2-2; v_call: TRBV4-1; d_call: -; clone_size: -; cdr3_aa: CASSQRGPGWTGELFF; cdr3_nt: TGCGCCAGCAGCCAGCGAGGGCCCGGGTGGACCGGGGAGCTGTTTTTT
j_call: TRBJ2-7; v_call: TRBV5-6; d_call: TRBD1; clone_size: -; cdr3_aa: CASSLLRTGGSEQYF; cdr3_nt: TGTGCCAGCAGCTTGTTGCGGACAGGGGGTTCCGAGCAGTACTTC
j_call: TRBJ1-1; v_call: TRBV7-9; d_call: -; clone_size: -; cdr3_aa: CASSLSGNTEAFF; cdr3_nt: TGTGCCAGCAGCCTTTCAGGGAACACTGAAGCTTTCTTT
j_call: TRBJ2-3; v_call: TRBV27; d_call: -; clone_size: -; cdr3_aa: CASRVTVSTDTQYF; cdr3_nt: TGTGCCAGCAGGGTGACAGTGAGCACAGATACGCAGTATTTT
j_call: TRBJ2-5; v_call: TRBV4-1; d_call: -; clone_size: -; cdr3_aa: CASSQRLGTLHKTQYF; cdr3_nt: TGCGCCAGCAGCCAGAGACTAGGGACACTCCATAAGACCCAGTACTTC
j_call: TRBJ2-2; v_call: TRBV19; d_call: -; clone_size: -; cdr3_aa: CASSIRSGELFF; cdr3_nt: TGTGCCAGTAGTATCCGAAGCGGGGAGCTGTTTTTT
j_call: TRBJ2-7; v_call: TRBV27; d_call: TRBD1; clone_size: -; cdr3_aa: CASSSPRTGVYEQYF; cdr3_nt: TGTGCCAGCAGCTCCCCCCGGACAGGGGTATACGAGCAGTACTTC
j_call: TRBJ1-1; v_call: TRBV5-4; d_call: -; clone_size: -; cdr3_aa: CASSGGQGLVAFF; cdr3_nt: TGTGCCAGCAGCGGGGGGCAGGGACTTGTGGCTTTCTTT
j_call: TRBJ2-7; v_call: TRBV5-8; d_call: -; clone_size: few; cdr3_aa: CASSLTGYYEQYF; cdr3_nt: TGTGCCAGCAGCTTGACAGGATACTACGAGCAGTACTTC
j_call: TRBJ2-3; v_call: TRBV14; d_call: -; clone_size: -; cdr3_aa: CASSQFTDTQYF; cdr3_nt: TGTGCCAGCAGCCAGTTCACAGATACGCAGTATTTT
j_call: TRBJ2-2; v_call: TRBV6-4; d_call: -; clone_size: -; cdr3_aa: CASSPKNTGELFF; cdr3_nt: TGTGCCAGCAGTCCCAAGAACACCGGGGAGCTGTTTTTT
j_call: TRBJ1-2; v_call: TRBV19; d_call: -; clone_size: -; cdr3_aa: CASSPDQALYGYTF; cdr3_nt: TGTGCCAGTAGTCCCGACCAGGCCCTCTATGGCTACACCTTC
j_call: TRBJ2-3; v_call: TRBV7-6; d_call: TRBD1; clone_size: -; cdr3_aa: CASSLAPGQGATDTQYF; cdr3_nt: TGTGCCAGCAGCTTAGCGCCGGGACAGGGGGCCACAGATACGCAGTATTTT
j_call: TRBJ1-5; v_call: TRBV14; d_call: -; clone_size: few; cdr3_aa: CASSQEGSNQPQHF; cdr3_nt: TGTGCCAGCAGCCAGGAGGGGAGCAATCAGCCCCAGCATTTT
j_call: TRBJ1-4; v_call: TRBV2; d_call: TRBD1; clone_size: -; cdr3_aa: CASSPGQPNEKLFF; cdr3_nt: TGTGCCAGCAGTCCGGGACAGCCTAATGAAAAACTGTTTTTT
j_call: TRBJ1-2; v_call: TRBV19; d_call: -; clone_size: -; cdr3_aa: CASSIGGADYGYTF; cdr3_nt: TGTGCCAGTAGTATAGGTGGCGCTGACTATGGCTACACCTTC
j_call: TRBJ2-2; v_call: TRBV4-2; d_call: TRBD2; clone_size: -; cdr3_aa: CASSQSGTTFHTGELFF; cdr3_nt: TGTGCCAGCAGCCAATCCGGGACTACGTTCCACACCGGGGAGCTGTTTTTT
j_call: TRBJ2-2; v_call: TRBV5-6; d_call: TRBD2; clone_size: -; cdr3_aa: CASSPIFSGSGTGELFF; cdr3_nt: TGTGCCAGCAGCCCAATCTTTAGCGGGAGTGGAACCGGGGAGCTGTTTTTT
j_call: TRBJ2-3; v_call: TRBV6-5; d_call: TRBD2; clone_size: few; cdr3_aa: CASNRAGGLSDTQYF; cdr3_nt: TGTGCCAGCAACCGAGCGGGAGGGCTCTCAGATACGCAGTATTTT
j_call: TRBJ2-3; v_call: TRBV19; d_call: TRBD2; clone_size: -; cdr3_aa: CASSMSPGLADTQYF; cdr3_nt: TGTGCCAGTAGTATGAGTCCGGGACTAGCAGATACGCAGTATTTT
j_call: TRBJ1-2; v_call: TRBV29-1; d_call: -; clone_size: once; cdr3_aa: CSGLDGYYGYTF; cdr3_nt: TGCAGCGGTCTAGATGGTTACTATGGCTACACCTTC
j_call: TRBJ2-1; v_call: TRBV2; d_call: TRBD2; clone_size: -; cdr3_aa: CASSVGSGREQFF; cdr3_nt: TGTGCCAGCAGTGTTGGTAGCGGGAGGGAGCAGTTCTTC
j_call: TRBJ1-2; v_call: TRBV9; d_call: TRBD1; clone_size: -; cdr3_aa: CASSVTGGEGYTF; cdr3_nt: TGTGCCAGCAGCGTCACAGGGGGCGAGGGCTACACCTTC
j_call: TRBJ2-7; v_call: TRBV4-2; d_call: TRBD1; clone_size: -; cdr3_aa: CASSPTDRGYEQYF; cdr3_nt: TGTGCCAGCAGCCCCACGGACAGGGGATACGAGCAGTACTTC
j_call: TRBJ2-3; v_call: TRBV18; d_call: -; clone_size: -; cdr3_aa: CASSPGTSDTQYF; cdr3_nt: TGTGCCAGCTCACCCGGGACTTCAGATACGCAGTATTTT
j_call: TRBJ2-7; v_call: TRBV7-2; d_call: -; clone_size: -; cdr3_aa: CASSGGGLGAYEQYF; cdr3_nt: TGTGCCAGCAGCGGCGGAGGTTTAGGGGCCTACGAGCAGTACTTC
j_call: TRBJ1-2; v_call: TRBV7-2; d_call: -; clone_size: -; cdr3_aa: CASSLVEGLGYTF; cdr3_nt: TGTGCCAGCAGCTTAGTAGAGGGGCTCGGCTACACCTTC
j_call: TRBJ2-2; v_call: TRBV4-2; d_call: -; clone_size: -; cdr3_aa: CASSQAQGDTGELFF; cdr3_nt: TGTGCCAGCAGCCAAGCACAGGGCGACACCGGGGAGCTGTTTTTT
j_call: TRBJ2-7; v_call: TRBV19; d_call: -; clone_size: -; cdr3_aa: CASSAGLSYEQYF; cdr3_nt: TGTGCCAGTAGTGCAGGACTTTCCTACGAGCAGTACTTC
j_call: TRBJ2-1; v_call: TRBV2; d_call: -; clone_size: -; cdr3_aa: CASAKMNSHNEQFF; cdr3_nt: TGTGCCAGCGCGAAAATGAACAGTCACAATGAGCAGTTCTTC